This T cell receptor (beta chain) was identified during a study of blood T cell repertoires in COVID-19. Study background: T cells, B-cell-depleted T cells, or PBMCs provided the cDNA or gDNA that served as material.

CDR1 and CDR2 from the germline V gene are SGHRS and YFSETQ. The CDR3 consists of 13 residues. V gave up 3 bases and J gave up 6 bases; unmatched junction bases: 5. Profiled with immunoSEQ multiplex PCR; TCRdb holds only in-frame clones, not every one. The sample lists about 98,000 clones, 82% occurring once. V gene TRBV5-1 combines with J gene TRBJ1-1, with TRBD1 matching over 7 bases. The specimen was peripheral blood. This receptor was identified in an elderly man with acute or convalescent COVID-19. Here the CDR3 reads CASSSGGKAEAFF. CDR3 DNA: TGCGCCAGCAGCTCAGGGGGTAAGGCTGAAGCTTTCTTT.